Shown below are 28 T cell receptor beta chains from a single sample sequenced in a study of OX40 agonist ivuxolimab in advanced cancers. Here immunoSEQ multiplex PCR was the method, and the copy in TCRdb shows in-frame clones only, minus some. The data contain tens of thousands of clones, approximately 89% of them singletons. The source material was CD4+ or CD8+ T cells sorted from blood, sampled in a trial of the OX40 agonist ivuxolimab. These receptors were obtained from an adult with an advanced solid tumor such as melanoma, head and neck, liver or kidney cancer.

This clone was counted only a few times. V usage is TRBV6-5 and J usage is TRBJ2-5, with D possibly being TRBD2 (7 bases). Germline CDR1 and CDR2: MNHEY and SVGAGI. With 6 bases removed from V and 1 base from J, the gap between germline ends came to 15 bases. This CDR3 comprises 15 residues. The CDR3 sequence is CASRAAGATQETQYF. The CDR3 DNA follows: TGTGCCAGCAGGGCGGCGGGGGCGACCCAAGAGACCCAGTACTTC.

V and J are TRBV11-3 and TRBJ2-5; D is unclear. CDR1 is SGHNT, CDR2 YENEEA, per germline. CDR3 size: 13 residues. Trimming stripped 5 bases from V and 3 bases from J, with 10 bases between. The CDR3 bases are TGTGCCAGCAGCCATGGGTCTGAAGAGACCCAGTACTTC. Protein product: CASSHGSEETQYF.

The chain joins TRBV7-2 to TRBJ2-5; D not certain. V was clipped by 5 bases and J by 1 base, with 11 bases between them. CDR1 and CDR2 (germline): SGHTA, FQGNSA. This CDR3 comprises 14 residues. CDR3 residues: CASSLGRIQETQYF. The CDR3 DNA reads TGTGCCAGCAGCCTAGGTAGGATCCAAGAGACCCAGTACTTC.

The V and J genes are TRBV28 and TRBJ1-5, with TRBD1 as a possible D gene (5 bases). Germline V gene lookup returns CDR1 MDHEN and CDR2 SYDVKM. The CDR3 is 14 amino acids. The ends were cut back, 6 bases at V and 5 bases at J, with 14 bases in the middle. CDR3 region: CASSPLGGYQPQHF. DNA of the CDR3: TGTGCCAGCAGCCCGCTCGGGGGTTATCAGCCCCAGCATTTT.

The chain uses TRBV4-2 and TRBJ1-2, with a tentative D call TRBD1 (6 bases). The CDR3 loop spans 14 amino acids. V was pared by 1 base and J by 6 bases, with 12 bases between. Germline V lookup: CDR1 LGHNA, CDR2 YNFKEQ. The CDR3 DNA follows: TGTGCCAGCAGCCAAGGTGAGGGGGAGAATGGCTACACCTTC. It translates to CASSQGEGENGYTF.

The CDR3 here is CASGADTQYF. CDR3 DNA: TGTGCCAGTGGAGCAGATACGCAGTATTTT. The chain uses TRBV5-4 and TRBJ2-3; D is unresolved. The germline V and J ends were trimmed by 8 bases and 4 bases, with 5 bases remaining between them. Germline-derived CDR1 and CDR2 are SGHNT and YYREEE (reference sequence). This CDR3 is built from 10 residues. Full variable domain (outside the CDR3, taken from reference TRBV5-4 and TRBJ2-3): ETGVTQSPTHLIKTRGQQVTLRCSSQSGHNTVSWYQQALGQGPQFIFQYYREEENGRGNFPPRFSGLQFPNYSSELNVNALELDDSALYLCASGADTQYFGPGTRLTVL.

V usage is TRBV5-1 and J usage is TRBJ1-6, with D tentatively TRBD1 (5 bases). The CDR3 is 15 amino acids. Trimming stripped 4 bases from V and 7 bases from J, with 15 bases between. Germline lookup yields CDR1 SGHRS and CDR2 YFSETQ. CDR3 protein: CASSRSGAGNSPLHF. The CDR3 DNA sequence: TGCGCCAGCAGCAGGTCCGGGGCAGGAAATTCACCCCTCCACTTT.

The rearrangement joins TRBV18 to TRBJ1-2; 7 nucleotides line up with TRBD1. The V and J ends lost 2 bases and 6 bases, in that order; junction bases with no gene match: 9. CDR1 is KGHSH, CDR2 LQKENI, per germline. This CDR3 has 15 amino acids. The CDR3 sequence is CASSPSGQALDGYTF. CDR3 nucleotide sequence: TGTGCCAGCTCACCATCCGGACAGGCTCTGGATGGCTACACCTTC.

The chain recombines TRBV7-9 with TRBJ1-3, with D possibly TRBD1 on 5 matching bases. The CDR3 extends over 16 amino acids. Per the germline V gene, CDR1 is SEHNR and CDR2 is FQNEAQ (reference sequence). With 3 bases removed from V and 2 bases from J, the gap between germline ends came to 14 bases. CDR3 DNA sequence: TGTGCCAGCAGCTTTTTCCCCGGGGGAGCTGGAAACACCATATATTTT. Residues: CASSFFPGGAGNTIYF.

This sequence joins TRBV29-1 and TRBJ2-5, with 8 bases lining up with TRBD1. Germline-derived CDR1 and CDR2 are SQVTM and ANQGSEA. This CDR3 region has 13 residues. J gave up 5 bases and V 3 bases, and 5 bases lay outside the gene matches. The CDR3 region is CSVDRGRRETQYF. CDR3 DNA sequence: TGCAGCGTTGACAGGGGGCGCAGGGAGACCCAGTACTTC.

The rearrangement joins TRBV2 to TRBJ1-2, with unresolved D. Per the germline V gene, CDR1 is SNHLY and CDR2 is FYNNEI. Trimming removed 5 bases at V and 1 base at J, with 11 bases between. The CDR3 totals 14 residues. This CDR3 reads CASSLLDYNYGYTF. The CDR3 DNA reads TGTGCCAGCAGTCTGTTGGACTATAACTATGGCTACACCTTC.

This chain links TRBV5-1 with TRBJ1-2, with D maybe TRBD1 (6 bases). CDR3 size: 15 residues. V lost 2 bases and J lost 7, with 18 bases in between. In germline, CDR1 is SGHRS, CDR2 YFSETQ. The CDR3 coding sequence is TGCGCCAGCAGCTTTGAACAGGGCAGTATTGGTGGCTACACCTTC. As protein: CASSFEQGSIGGYTF.

The J gene is TRBJ2-3, the V gene TRBV2, with 9 nucleotides matching TRBD2. Germline V gene sequence: CDR1 SNHLY, CDR2 FYNNEI. This CDR3 has 15 amino acids. The J segment lost 7 bases and the V segment lost 9 bases, leaving 14 bases of the junction unmatched. The CDR3 sequence is CARKPAGGVPNTQYF. CDR3 nucleotides: TGTGCCAGGAAGCCAGCGGGGGGCGTCCCGAATACGCAGTATTTT. The full variable domain, its missing parts supplied by reference TRBV2 and TRBJ2-3, is EPEVTQTPSHQVTQMGQEVILRCVPISNHLYFYWYRQILGQKVEFLVSFYNNEISEKSEIFDDQFSVERPDGSNFTLKIRSTKLEDSAMYFCARKPAGGVPNTQYFGPGTRLTVL.

The V and J genes are TRBV15 and TRBJ1-4; 7 nucleotides line up with TRBD1. The CDR3 is 19 amino acids. Germline loops: CDR1 LNHNV, CDR2 YYDKDF (reference sequence). V gave up 0 bases and J gave up 0 bases; unmatched junction bases: 10. The CDR3 here is CATSRDQAGGVTTNEKLFF. Here the CDR3 DNA reads TGTGCCACCAGCAGAGATCAAGCAGGGGGGGTCACAACTAATGAAAAACTGTTTTTT.

V is TRBV19 and J is TRBJ1-6; D is ambiguous. The germline CDR1 and CDR2 sequences are LNHDA and SQIVND (reference sequence). V was trimmed by 2 bases and J by 10 bases, leaving 12 bases between them. The CDR3 length is 14 residues. Here the CDR3 DNA reads TGTGCCAGTAGTATACCATACGACGACTCACCCCTCCACTTT. Amino acids: CASSIPYDDSPLHF.

About this clone: With a much larger clone just one base away, this may be a read error. This CDR3 is also generated by other DNA sequences in the sample. This chain uses TRBV7-3 with TRBJ1-2; D uncertain. The CDR3 loop spans 13 amino acids. Germline CDR1 and CDR2: SGHTA and FQGTGA. Here the CDR3 DNA reads TGCGCCAGCAGTCTCCCGGAGGGTAGGGGCTACACCTTC. This translates into CASSLPEGRGYTF.

The chain is built from TRBV30 and TRBJ2-5; TRBD1 matches at 8 bases. This CDR3 is 14 amino acids long. Trimming removed 2 bases from V and 4 bases from J; junction bases left unmatched: 6. Germline loops: CDR1 GTSNPN, CDR2 SVGIG (reference sequence). DNA for the CDR3: TGTGCCTGGAGTAACGACAGGGGTGGAGAGACCCAGTACTTC. Translation: CAWSNDRGGETQYF.

The genes are TRBV4-2 and TRBJ2-1, with D perhaps matching TRBD2 (5 bases). CDR1 and CDR2 from the germline V gene are LGHNA and YNFKEQ. The CDR3 covers 16 residues. The ends were cut back, 0 bases at V and 3 bases at J, with 12 bases in the middle. As DNA, the CDR3 is TGTGCCAGCAGCCAAGAGTCCGGGGTCCTCTACAATGAGCAGTTCTTC. Translated: CASSQESGVLYNEQFF.

J is TRBJ2-1 and V is TRBV19; possible D gene TRBD2, 5 bases. Germline V CDR1 and CDR2: LNHDA, SQIVND (reference sequence). This CDR3 region has 17 residues. V was clipped by 5 bases and J by 0 bases, with 17 bases between them. The CDR3 sequence: CASSLLRPSGSYNEQFF. Written as DNA, the CDR3 is TGTGCCAGTAGTCTCCTCCGCCCGAGCGGCTCCTACAATGAGCAGTTCTTC.

The genes are TRBV7-9 and TRBJ1-2; TRBD1 is a possible D gene (6 bases). V lost 3 bases and J 6 bases, leaving 14 bases between the germline ends. The CDR3 is made up of 14 amino acids. Looked up from germline, CDR1 is SEHNR and CDR2 is FQNEAQ (reference sequence). In nucleotides, the CDR3 is TGTGCCAGCAGCTTCCAAGACAGGATTAATGGCTACACCTTC. It encodes CASSFQDRINGYTF. Filled out from reference TRBV7-9 and TRBJ1-2, the complete variable domain reads DTGVSQNPRHKITKRGQNVTFRCDPISEHNRLYWYRQTLGQGPEFLTYFQNEAQLEKSRLLSDRFSAERPKGSFSTLEIQRTEQGDSAMYLCASSFQDRINGYTFGSGTRLTVV.

The chain has TRBV19 and TRBJ2-6; TRBD2 matches at 15 bases. This CDR3 has 19 residues. In germline, CDR1 is LNHDA, CDR2 SQIVND (reference sequence). The J segment lost 2 bases and the V segment lost 6 bases, leaving 8 bases of the junction unmatched. In DNA form, the CDR3 reads TGTGCCAGTAGAAGGGGACTAGCGGGAGGCTTCCCTGGGGCCAACGTCCTGACTTTC. Translating gives CASRRGLAGGFPGANVLTF.

The chain links TRBV5-4 to TRBJ2-3; 11 positions agree with TRBD2. V gave up 4 bases and J gave up 0 bases; unmatched junction bases: 7. The CDR3 is 17 amino acids. Germline CDR1 reads SGHNT; CDR2 reads YYREEE (reference sequence). CDR3 in DNA: TGTGCCAGCAGCCCGGGGACTAGCGGAGCTAGCACAGATACGCAGTATTTT. Translating it yields CASSPGTSGASTDTQYF. The full variable domain, completed using reference TRBV5-4 and TRBJ2-3, is ETGVTQSPTHLIKTRGQQVTLRCSSQSGHNTVSWYQQALGQGPQFIFQYYREEENGRGNFPPRFSGLQFPNYSSELNVNALELDDSALYLCASSPGTSGASTDTQYFGPGTRLTVL.

This clone came up a few times. The rearrangement joins TRBV7-2 to TRBJ1-2; no firm D call. The CDR3 covers 15 residues. V was cut by 1 base and J by 4 bases, with 13 bases left in between. CDR1 SGHTA and CDR2 FQGNSA come from the germline V gene. The DNA of the CDR3 is TGTGCCAGCAGCTTAGAGACCGCTTCGGGCTATGGCTACACCTTC. Amino acids: CASSLETASGYGYTF.

V usage is TRBV6-1 and J usage is TRBJ2-1; 7 positions match TRBD1. Germline CDR1 is MNHNS and CDR2 is SASEGT. The CDR3 is 15 residues long. The V gene end was trimmed by 4 bases and the J gene end by 4 bases; junction bases not matched to a gene: 7. CDR3 amino acids: CASSVEDRTYNEQFF. The CDR3, as DNA: TGTGCCAGCAGTGTCGAGGACAGGACTTACAATGAGCAGTTCTTC.

The genes are TRBV25-1 and TRBJ2-7, with D perhaps matching TRBD2 (7 bases). Germline V CDR1 and CDR2: MGHDK, SYGVNS. The V end was cut by 4 bases, the J end by 9 bases, with 13 bases between. CDR3 length equals 12 residues. Here the CDR3 DNA reads TGTGCCAGCAGTGGGGGGGGCATTGCGCAGTACTTC. It yields the protein CASSGGGIAQYF.

The chain recombines TRBV4-1 with TRBJ1-5; D is undetermined. Trimming took 0 bases from V and 0 from J, leaving 9 bases between them. The germline CDR1 and CDR2 sequences are MGHRA and YSYEKL. The CDR3 covers 16 residues. The chain's CDR3 is CASSQEGQDSNQPQHF. DNA for the CDR3: TGCGCCAGCAGCCAAGAAGGGCAGGATAGCAATCAGCCCCAGCATTTT.

This chain uses TRBV7-9 with TRBJ1-2; possible D gene TRBD1, 5 bases. CDR3 length: 11 amino acids. Trimming stripped 5 bases from V and 13 bases from J, with 14 bases between. Germline CDR1 is SEHNR and CDR2 is FQNEAQ (reference sequence). CDR3 DNA sequence: TGTGCCAGCAGCATCGAAGGGGTATCCACCTTC. Translating gives CASSIEGVSTF.

The chain has TRBV27 and TRBJ1-2, with TRBD1 matching over 10 bases. Trimming cost V 5 bases and J 3 bases; bases outside gene matches: 6. The CDR3 spans 15 residues. The germline V gene has CDR1 MNHEY and CDR2 SMNVEV (reference sequence). The CDR3 sequence is CASSPRQGAHYGYTF. CDR3 nucleotide sequence: TGTGCCAGCAGTCCCCGACAGGGGGCTCACTATGGCTACACCTTC.